Described below is a single T cell receptor (beta chain) sequence and its context. This clonotype has a count of ten or more. There is no known antigen for this receptor. There are no base qualities to consult, and no much larger clone falls within one base. The source of the sample is a study of T cells in Graves' hyperthyroidism and ophthalmopathy (dated by TCRdb to between 2018 and 2021). Describing the broader study: Peripheral blood samples were taken at initial diagnosis, before any treatment was given. A discovery cohort of about 96 patients, 43 with Graves' ophthalmopathy and over 55 with stable Graves' hyperthyroidism, was used to find distinguishing TCR V-J signatures. Prospective prediction of ophthalmopathy was tested in an independent validation cohort consisting of 18 to 20 hyperthyroidism patients and around 17 patients who later progressed to ophthalmopathy. The approximately 100 discovery patients were randomly divided into training and test sets at a 7:3 ratio. In roughly six Graves' hyperthyroidism patients, the study also compared T-cell repertoires from thyroid tissue with T-cell repertoires from blood. After blood sampling, hyperthyroidism patients were treated with methimazole at a starting dose of 30 mg daily, and ophthalmopathy patients were treated with high-dose intravenous methylprednisolone. The paper reports TCR Vbeta CDR3 sequencing of about 140 peripheral blood samples: approximately 41 ophthalmopathy, under 80 hyperthyroidism and 17 progressor patients.

V is reduced by 3 bases and J by 0 bases, leaving a spacing of 8 bases between them. CDR1 and CDR2, looked up from the germline V gene, are ENHRY and SYGVKD. Including the terminal cysteine and phenylalanine, the CDR3 comprises 14 residues. Of the read, only the CDR3 DNA is kept; its 42 bases are in frame from base 1. Overall results and qualifications from the work: Blood samples also contained most of the expanded thyroid clonotypes (frequency above 0.001), which suggests that blood repertoires may reflect thyroid immune responses. Ophthalmopathy was separated from stable hyperthyroidism by a 13 V-J signature model, with just over 85% sensitivity and roughly 84% specificity obtained in cross-validation and 80%/75% obtained in testing. No statistical method was used to set the sample size in advance, and investigators knew the group allocation. In validation, progression to ophthalmopathy was predicted by the model with roughly 71% sensitivity and around 76% specificity, a median of 6.5 months before onset.

The TCR beta CDR3 regions were amplified from the RNA transcripts. The TCR CDR3 was subjected to a first round of RT-PCR using the HTBI primer set and the Qiagen OneStep RT-PCR kit. A second multiplex PCR round built the libraries, followed by size selection and purification. Libraries were sequenced paired-end with 100 bp reads on an Illumina HiSeq2000. The original methods were these. SOAPnuke was used to process the raw data, with reads discarded if the reads contained adapters or uncalled bases, had a mean Phred below 15, or lacked an exact constant-primer or identifier match. COPE v1.2.5 was used to merge high-quality paired reads, and clonotypes were defined as unique nucleotide sequences. Clonotypes were aligned to IMGT TRBV, TRBD and TRBJ reference segments using MiTCR v1.1. Only V-J combinations with frequency above 0.0001, covering approximately 99% of repertoires, were analysed. The TCS score was defined as the ratio of F50 (clonal expansion) to E x V (chaos), calculated using BLOSUM62-based TCRdist between CDR3 peptides within each V-J. Welch's t-statistics and random forest reduced roughly 540 V-J features to 13, which were used in a naive Bayes classifier (R e1071). TCRdb reprocessing: public reads trimmed at Q25 with fastp, clones called with MiXCR, in-frame beta chains kept. Under each unique CDR3 protein, matching rows form one entry showing the most common genes and DNA. The V and J calls and clone size come from TCRdb's table, not from the authors' own analysis. A total of some 350,000 distinct CDR3 sequences appear in this sample, over 15% of them only once. Approximately 4% of the sample goes to the ten largest clones.

Graves' hyperthyroidism was defined as stable when no progression to ophthalmopathy occurred over 18 months of follow-up. The hyperthyroidism patients were between 18 and 65 years old and newly diagnosed, with a disease duration of less than 2 months. Any patient with an uncontrolled infection, another autoimmune disease, pregnancy or lactation was excluded. Diagnoses relied on clinical symptoms, serum thyroxine and TRAb, thyroid ultrasound and orbital computed tomography. Ficoll-Paque density gradient centrifugation was used to isolate PBMCs from around 10 ml of fresh peripheral blood. Trizol reagent was used to extract total RNA, and RNA quality was then checked on an Agilent 2100 Bioanalyzer.

Sequencing was performed on blood. The chain couples TRBV10-3 to TRBJ1-1; matching of 5 bases hints at TRBD1 as the D gene. The TCR sequence derives from a woman aged 18 to 35 with Graves' hyperthyroidism. The DNA sequence is given as TGTGCCATCAGTGACAGGGAAGTGAACACTGAAGCTTTCTTT. Its coded protein is CAISDREVNTEAFF.